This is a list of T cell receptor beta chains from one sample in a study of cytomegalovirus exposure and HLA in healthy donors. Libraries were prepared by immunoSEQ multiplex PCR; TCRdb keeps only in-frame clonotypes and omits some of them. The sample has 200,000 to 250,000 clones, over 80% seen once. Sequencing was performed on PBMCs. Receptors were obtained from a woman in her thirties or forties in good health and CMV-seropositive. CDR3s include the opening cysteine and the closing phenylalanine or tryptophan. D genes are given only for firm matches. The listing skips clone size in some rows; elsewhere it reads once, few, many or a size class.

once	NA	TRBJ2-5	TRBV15	TGTGCCACCAGCAGAGTCCGGGGGCAAGAGACCCAGTACTTC	CATSRVRGQETQYF
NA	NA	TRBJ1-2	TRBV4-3	TGCGCCAGCAGCAAGGAGGGGACCACTAACTATGGCTACACCTTC	CASSKEGTTNYGYTF
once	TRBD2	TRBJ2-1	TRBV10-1	TGCGCCAGCAGCGGGGGGAATCTAGCGGGAACGGACAATGAGCAGTTCTTC	CASSGGNLAGTDNEQFF
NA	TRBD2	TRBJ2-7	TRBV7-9	TGTGCCAGCAGCTTAGGTGAAGGGACTAGCGGCTACGAGCAGTACTTC	CASSLGEGTSGYEQYF
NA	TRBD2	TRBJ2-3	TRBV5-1	TGCGCCAGCAGCTCCTTAGCGGGGGGCACAGATACGCAGTATTTT	CASSSLAGGTDTQYF
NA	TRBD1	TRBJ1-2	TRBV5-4	TGTGCCAGCAGCTCTCCAACCGGGACAGGCTATGGCTACACCTTC	CASSSPTGTGYGYTF
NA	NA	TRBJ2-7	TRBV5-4	TGTGCCAGCAGCTTGCGGGTCGGCAGCTCCTACGAGCAGTACTTC	CASSLRVGSSYEQYF
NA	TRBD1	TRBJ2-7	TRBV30	TGTGCCTGGGGACAGGGCGGCTACGAGCAGTACTTC	CAWGQGGYEQYF
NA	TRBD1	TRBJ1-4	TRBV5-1	TGCGCCAGCAGCTTCGGGACAGGGGAGGAAAAACTGTTTTTT	CASSFGTGEEKLFF
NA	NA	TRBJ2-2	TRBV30	TGTGCCTGGAGTCTAGGCCTGTCCACCGGGGAGCTGTTTTTT	CAWSLGLSTGELFF
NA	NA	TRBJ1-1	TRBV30	TGTGCCTGGAATCGGGGAATGAACACTGAAGCTTTCTTT	CAWNRGMNTEAFF